This T cell receptor (beta chain) was profiled in a study of T-cell memory formation after mild COVID-19. For the study at large: TCR clusters largely stayed donor specific.

General study results and limits: CD4/CD8 balance characterized clones contracting day 15 to 85, and CD4+ skew characterized later expanders.

MiXCR was run by TCRdb on the 5' RACE reads, yielding one entry per CDR3 protein. The table includes 130,000 to 150,000 distinct CDR3 sequences, roughly a fifth detected once. Germline V gives CDR1 ENHRY, CDR2 SYGVKD. V was clipped by 5 bases and J by 0 bases; unmatched bases: 2. The CDR3 totals 15 residues. Remarks on this clonotype: Its antigen is unidentified.

This clonotype was obtained from an adult woman who had mild COVID-19 (a few samples of this study predate the infection). Cell type and time point are not known. The chain employs TRBV10-3 and TRBJ2-1; TRBD2 aligns across 9 bases. Sequencing input: PBMCs or a T cell subset sorted from them (not recorded which). This CDR3 reads CAISSGGPSYNEQFF. The CDR3 DNA follows: TGTGCCATCAGTAGCGGGGGGCCCTCCTACAATGAGCAGTTCTTC.